The T cell receptor (beta chain) under discussion was sequenced for a study of cytomegalovirus exposure and HLA in healthy donors (dated by TCRdb to 2016 to 2017). For the study in its entirety: An earlier analysis of some 620 of the donors reported 250 to 350 Gb of sequence data and 95 million to 130 million unique TCR beta sequences obtained from about 200 million T cells. About 330 gigabases of sequencing data and 75 million to 85 million unique TCR sequences made up an early release that covered approximately 700 HLA-typed donors. The genetic ancestry cluster associated with self-reported Caucasian donors included 65% to 90% of the approximately 410 genotyped donors. The aim of the study was to test whether cataloging public T cell receptors could identify signatures of past pathogen exposure. The study used immunosequencing to profile the T cell repertoires of approximately 690 subjects and linked those repertoires to cytomegalovirus serostatus. Besides the first cohort of 666 subjects, a separate validation cohort made up of 120 different subjects was used. To predict cytomegalovirus infection status, the study brought together high-throughput TCR immunosequencing, statistical association of individual TCRs with disease status, and machine learning. A later analysis re-examined previously published TCR beta repertoires from 610 or so donors and added high-resolution HLA genotyping to investigate patterns of TCR occurrence. In the later analysis, no new phenotypic data were used to find candidate immune exposures; instead, reliance was placed on TCR beta sequences and their occurrence across donors. An earlier analysis of fewer than 700 of the donors applied high-throughput TCR beta sequencing to assess whether each TCR beta V gene segment acted as functional or pseudogenic. Donor age, sex, ethnicity and CMV serostatus were collected together with the repertoire data. A later genetic analysis took genome-wide SNP genotypes for about 55% of the 666 donors and used that subset as a discovery cohort. Every repertoire in the discovery cohort had been generated on one and the same sequencing platform. HLA typing included class I and class II loci at four-digit resolution. The number of donors typed differed by locus, with about 629-640 for A, B, C, DRB1 and DQB1, roughly 550 for DQA1, about 610 for DPA1, and 450 to 480 for DPB1. Roughly 5 DR-DQ haplotypes were treated as single units for association and clustering because of strong linkage in the cohort. On average, around 230,000 unique TCR beta nucleotide sequences were sequenced per donor among 350 to 400 genotyped donors of the cohort, with roughly 18% of those sequences being non-productive.

The cohort comprised some 730 healthy bone marrow donors. At the time of sampling, all cohort members were nominally healthy, though unrecorded immune exposures were likely present. The donor tested CMV seronegative and was one of the 352 seronegative cohort members. Each donor provided a peripheral blood sample, and peripheral blood mononuclear cells were used for TCR beta sequencing. The Qiagen DNeasy Blood Extraction Kit was used to extract genomic DNA from the blood cell samples. The research as a whole found: In both the original and validation cohorts, the classifier was reported to diagnose cytomegalovirus status with high specificity and sensitivity. According to a later analysis, TCR association rates differed among HLA loci, with DRB1 alleles showing the most associated TCRs and HLA-C alleles showing the fewest. V-gene and J-gene trimming of TCR beta chains was associated with a missense DCLRE1C variant in a later genetic analysis, and the association was replicated in an independent cohort. Strong co-occurrence of HLA alleles, especially DR and DQ, made assigning TCR associations to individual alleles difficult. A further reported finding was that TCR beta sequences accurately predicted the HLA-A and HLA-B alleles for most subjects in the first cohort. In this cohort, only TCR beta chains were sequenced, and detectable features were limited by the absence of alpha or paired-chain data. Sequencing depth was assumed to be roughly uniform across donors in the presence/absence analyses, though that assumption may not hold. Specific HLA alleles were associated with roughly 17,000 TCR beta sequences at a false discovery rate of 0.05 in a later analysis. In an earlier analysis of about 550 of the donors, most TCR beta V segments were observed in productive rearrangements about 87% or about 30% of the time, broadly matching IMGT annotations. According to a later analysis, parvovirus B19, influenza, CMV and Epstein-Barr virus appeared linked to several top co-occurrence clusters. In the study, 150 to 200 TCR beta chains were listed as associated with cytomegalovirus. The authors suggested that the approach could potentially be extended to other disease states and immunological phenotypes. Linkage disequilibrium might explain the correlated functional status among segregating V segments, but an unknown experimental factor could not be excluded. Immune exposure information for the cohort was limited to CMV serostatus. Because counts were too low, some 16 rarely observed V segments, including chromosome 9 orphons, were excluded from the earlier analysis of a few hundred of the donors. The sequencing pipeline was judged likely to have produced a cluster of highly shared sequence variants as a technical artifact. Most CMV-associated TCR beta chains appeared to be HLA-restricted in a later analysis, and the HLA associations seemed to be driven largely by CMV exposure. Because the 87-base-pair reads could not distinguish some IMGT-functional V segments, including TRBV6-2 and TRBV6-3, those segments were excluded. Most TCR sequences were observed very rarely across donors, whereas some public TCRs were present in many individuals. Compared with the 666-donor mean, donors in an Asian-associated ancestry cluster had fewer N-insertions in productive TCRs, according to a later genetic analysis. Compared with equally common non-associated chains, HLA-associated TCR beta chains in a later analysis were more clonally expanded and had lower generation probabilities. Because HLA typing was missing for some donors at each locus, association tests included only the typed subset. In vitro tests confirmed that a few of the cytomegalovirus-associated TCR beta chains recognize cytomegalovirus antigens.

Details on this clone: What this receptor recognizes is not known.

The germline V and J ends show losses of 5 bases and 3 bases respectively, and no gene match explains 7 bases of the junction. The CDR3 runs 15 amino acids, cysteine and phenylalanine included. The read is trimmed to its CDR3 DNA, 45 bases read in frame from base 1. CDR1 and CDR2 were assigned from the germline V gene as SGHAT and FQNNGV. Library generation was performed with the immunoSEQ multiplex PCR assay. For the multiplex PCR, a mixture combining 60 forward primers for TCR Vbeta segments and 13 reverse primers for TCR Jbeta segments was used. A multiplex PCR assay on genomic DNA amplified the CDR3 region of rearranged TCR beta genes. Amplified TCR beta libraries were sequenced as 87-base-pair reads on the Illumina HiSeq System. As for the original processing: A later analysis tallied some 79 million unique TCR beta chains across the 550 to 850 repertoires, and around 10 million of those chains were shared by two or more donors. Raw reads were error-corrected and collapsed into unique sequences by a nearest-neighbor algorithm in which closely related sequences were merged to remove PCR and sequencing errors. CDR3 sequences were aligned to IMGT reference sequences to assign V, D and J gene segments. For a sequence to be retained, at least a six-nucleotide match to both a V gene segment and a J gene segment was required. Rearrangements were classified as productive when the CDR3 lacked stop codons and remained in frame with V and J, and all other rearrangements were classified as non-productive. CDR3 was defined by IMGT convention, running from the second conserved V-encoded cysteine to the conserved J-encoded phenylalanine. The earlier analysis of approximately 500 of the donors excluded sequences that lacked an unambiguous match to a single V gene segment. In an earlier analysis of around 600 of the donors, V segments were called functional above 56.7% productive rearrangements and were called segregating when the between-donor standard deviation exceeded 5%. A statistical classification framework was developed to diagnose cytomegalovirus status using the catalog of TCR beta chain sequences. V and J gene assignment, in a later analysis, came from comparing TCR nucleotide sequences with IMGT/GENE-DB human TR gene sequences. Using the TCRdist pipeline, a later analysis assigned CDR3 sequences along with most-parsimonious VDJ recombination scenarios. In a later analysis, every TCR beta chain was defined by the combination of its CDR3 amino acid sequence and its V-gene family, and reads without a unique V-gene family were dropped. A later analysis removed several hundred highly shared, low-generation-probability nucleotide sequences to deal with suspected cross-contamination and a sequencing artifact. A later analysis calculated a clonal expansion index for each public chain from normalized within-repertoire ranks of inferred template counts. A later analysis computed generation probabilities with a VDJ recombination model fitted to out-of-frame rearrangements, and checked the results against IGoR. A later analysis scored TCR-TCR, TCR-HLA and TCR-CMV co-occurrence with hypergeometric tests, applying a repertoire-size bias correction to TCR pairs. In a later analysis, false discovery rates were estimated by permuting HLA or CMV assignments 20 times. A later analysis grouped co-occurring TCRs with DBSCAN, adding TCRdist sequence similarity when clustering within HLA-allele-positive subsets. Repertoires with fewer than 30,000 or more than 120,000 public chains were left out of co-occurrence clustering, as were about 5 repertoires with anomalous nucleotide sharing. TCRdb obtained this table from immuneACCESS and retained in-frame rearrangements with V and J assigned. These tables miss some clones; where compared with another copy, unresolved V genes account for less than half of the shortfall, and the remainder is unexplained. For V, J and clone size, that table is used; D and trimming come from the DNA. This sample's table contains some 82,000 clones. Around 1.2% of the sample belongs to the ten largest clones.

The sequenced material came from PBMCs. The clonotype was recovered from a woman aged 25-40 years in good health and CMV-seronegative. The V gene is TRBV11-2 and the J gene is TRBJ1-3; the central 7 bases match TRBD1. CDR3 loop: CASSPRTGGGNTIYF. The base sequence is TGTGCCAGCAGCCCACGGACAGGTGGTGGAAACACCATATATTTT. With the portions outside the CDR3 filled from the reference TRBV11-2 and TRBJ1-3 genes, the complete variable region becomes EAGVAQSPRYKIIEKRQSVAFWCNPISGHATLYWYQQILGQGPKLLIQFQNNGVVDDSQLPKDRFSAERLKGVDSTLKIQPAKLEDSAVYLCASSPRTGGGNTIYFGEGSWLTVV.